The 20 T cell receptor beta chains below all came from one sample that was sequenced in a study of blood T cell repertoires in COVID-19. Assay used: immunoSEQ multiplex PCR; TCRdb lists only in-frame clones, some missing. The sample lists about 260,000 clones, over 70% occurring once. The source material was peripheral blood. Every receptor here comes from a woman between 65 and 79 years old with COVID-19, enrolled during active disease.

This clone is a singleton in its sample. The J gene is TRBJ2-7, the V gene TRBV20-1; D is undetermined. V was clipped by 8 bases and J by 4 bases, with 12 bases between them. Germline CDR1 and CDR2: DFQATT and SNEGSKA (reference sequence). The length of the CDR3 is 11 residues. The CDR3 loop is CSSQDGYEQYF. The CDR3 DNA is TGCAGTTCACAAGACGGGTACGAGCAGTACTTC.

This sequence joins TRBV6-2 or TRBV6-3 and TRBJ1-6; maybe TRBD1 (5 bases). The ends were cut back, 4 bases at V and 5 bases at J, with 12 bases in the middle. This CDR3 has 15 amino acids. CDR1 and CDR2 (germline): MNHEY, SVGEGT. Here the CDR3 reads CASSSGQGDNSPLHF. In DNA, the CDR3 is TGTGCCAGCAGTTCCGGCCAGGGCGATAATTCACCCCTCCACTTT.

Concerning this clone itself: The junction differs from germline at one of its ends, possibly a read error. V is TRBV7-7 and J is TRBJ2-2; D possibly corresponds to TRBD1 (6 bases). Per germline, CDR1 SSHAT and CDR2 FNYEAQ (reference sequence). CDR3 length equals 15 residues. This CDR3 is CASSLTGKDTGELFF. In nucleotides, the CDR3 is TGTGCTAGCAGCCTAACAGGGAAGGACACCGGGGAGCTGTTTTTT.

J is TRBJ1-2 and V is TRBV12-3 or TRBV12-4; D possibly corresponds to TRBD1 (6 bases). The CDR3 spans 13 residues. Trimming left V 6 bases short and J 4 bases short, with 12 bases between. The CDR3 here is CASRPGQIYGYTF. The CDR3 DNA reads TGTGCCAGCAGACCCGGACAGATCTATGGCTACACCTTC.

The chain has TRBV28 and TRBJ1-1, with no clear D. Trimming stripped 7 bases from V and 7 bases from J, with 10 bases between. Germline-derived CDR1 and CDR2 are MDHEN and SYDVKM. The CDR3 extends over 11 amino acids. The chain's CDR3 is CASTRGIEAFF. The CDR3, as DNA: TGTGCCAGCACTCGGGGTATTGAAGCTTTCTTT.

This rearrangement joins TRBV6-2 or TRBV6-3 to TRBJ1-2; no clear D. Looked up from germline, CDR1 is MNHEY and CDR2 is SVGEGT. The V gene lost 5 bases and the J gene lost 4 bases, with 8 bases spanning the gap. There are 12 residues in the CDR3. The DNA for the CDR3 is TGTGCCAGCAGTGTGCGAGGCTATGGCTACACCTTC. Its protein product is CASSVRGYGYTF.

The chain carries TRBV27 and TRBJ1-5, with D possibly TRBD1 on 6 matching bases. V was trimmed by 3 bases and J by 1 base, leaving 22 bases between them. The CDR3 runs 19 residues. CDR1 MNHEY and CDR2 SMNVEV come from the germline V gene (reference sequence). The CDR3 sequence is CASSLIWQGGTQSNQPQHF. The CDR3 DNA reads as TGTGCCAGCAGTTTGATCTGGCAGGGAGGGACACAAAGCAATCAGCCCCAGCATTTT.

J is TRBJ2-5 and V is TRBV5-1; 8 bases fit TRBD2. This CDR3 is built from 15 residues. Germline assignment: CDR1 SGHRS and CDR2 YFSETQ. J gave up 2 bases and V 1 base, and 4 bases lay outside the gene matches. DNA for the CDR3: TGCGCCAGCAGCTTGACTAGCGGTGCACAAGAGACCCAGTACTTC. Translated: CASSLTSGAQETQYF.

V is TRBV21-1 and J is TRBJ2-6; the D call of TRBD2 is as the table states it, not checked on the DNA. TRBV21-1 corresponds to a pseudogene. This CDR3 contains 16 residues. CDR3 nucleotides: TGTGCCAGCAGGAAAGAAGCCAATTCTGGGGCCAACGTCCTGACTTTC. This encodes CASRKEANSGANVLTF.

The V gene is TRBV7-9, the J gene TRBJ1-3, with a possible D match to TRBD1 (6 bases). Trimming took off 6 bases at V and 4 bases at J, with 16 bases between the two ends. The CDR3 is 15 amino acids. Germline V gene data show CDR1 as SEHNR and CDR2 as FQNEAQ (reference sequence). The CDR3 DNA reads as TGTGCCAGCAGATTCAAACGGGACACCGGAAACACCATATATTTT. Its translation is CASRFKRDTGNTIYF.

J is TRBJ2-1 and V is TRBV19, with 7 nucleotides matching TRBD2. This CDR3 has 13 amino acids. The V and J ends lost 6 bases and 1 base, in that order; junction bases with no gene match: 0. Germline lookup yields CDR1 LNHDA and CDR2 SQIVND (reference sequence). The CDR3 loop reads CASRAGSYNEQFF. CDR3 in DNA: TGTGCCAGTAGAGCGGGATCCTACAATGAGCAGTTCTTC.

The chain carries TRBV27 and TRBJ2-7, with 11 bases aligning to TRBD2. Germline values: CDR1 MNHEY, CDR2 SMNVEV (reference sequence). This CDR3 has 15 residues. Trimming removed 4 bases from V and 5 bases from J; junction bases left unmatched: 7. CDR3 in amino acids: CASSSSSGRWHEQYF. As DNA, the CDR3 is TGTGCCAGCAGTTCCTCTAGCGGGAGGTGGCACGAGCAGTACTTC.

The rearrangement joins TRBV6-6 to TRBJ1-1, with 7 bases that match TRBD1. The CDR3 extends over 14 amino acids. J lost 12 bases, V lost 6 bases, and 16 bases had no gene match. The germline CDR1 and CDR2 sequences are MNHNY and SVGAGI (reference sequence). CDR3 nucleotide sequence: TGTGCCAGCAGAAACCACCTTCGACAGGGAAAAACTTTCTTT. Its protein product is CASRNHLRQGKTFF.

This sequence joins TRBV19 and TRBJ2-7, with D maybe TRBD1 (5 bases). The germline gives CDR1 LNHDA, CDR2 SQIVND (reference sequence). The CDR3 spans 15 residues. V shed 3 bases and J shed 2 bases, with 14 bases lying between them. CDR3 DNA: TGTGCCAGTAGTATGAATCGCCAGACAGCCTACGAGCAGTACTTC. Protein product: CASSMNRQTAYEQYF.

This chain uses TRBV7-8 with TRBJ1-5, with 7 nucleotides matching TRBD1. With V trimmed by 5 bases and J by 6 bases, 7 bases remained unmatched. From germline, CDR1 is SGHVS and CDR2 FQNEAQ. CDR3 length equals 14 residues. The CDR3 DNA follows: TGTGCCAGCAGCGTCAACAGGGGTAGTCAGCCCCAGCATTTT. It encodes CASSVNRGSQPQHF.

The chain has TRBV4-2 and TRBJ2-7; tentative D call: TRBD2 (5 bases). V shed 0 bases and J shed 5 bases, with 17 bases lying between them. This CDR3 is built from 16 residues. Looked up from germline, CDR1 is LGHNA and CDR2 is YNFKEQ. The CDR3 DNA sequence: TGTGCCAGCAGCCAAGATCTAAAGGCTAGCTCTAACGAGCAGTACTTC. Translated: CASSQDLKASSNEQYF.

The chain joins TRBV2 to TRBJ2-7; 7 nucleotides align to TRBD2. The CDR3 sequence is 14 residues long. Germline CDR1 is SNHLY and CDR2 is FYNNEI. With 6 bases clipped from V and 5 bases from J, the junction kept 10 bases outside the gene matches. The CDR3 DNA reads TGTGCCAGCAGAATGGCGGGAGTTCCCCACGAGCAGTACTTC. This gives the protein CASRMAGVPHEQYF.

Comment on this clone: Within the sample, other DNA sequences also encode this same CDR3. J is TRBJ1-4 and V is TRBV18; the match to TRBD1 covers 7 bases. V shed 3 bases, J shed 5 bases, and the junction held 3 bases outside the gene matches. Germline loops: CDR1 KGHSH, CDR2 LQKENI. The CDR3 extends over 14 amino acids. The chain's CDR3 is CASSPGRGNEKLFF. The CDR3 bases are TGTGCCAGCTCACCCGGCAGGGGGAATGAAAAACTGTTTTTT.

This clone has only one observation. DNA of the CDR3: TGTGCCAGCAGTTTAGGCGGGAGACTGATGAGGGAGCAGTACTTC. Translation gives CASSLGGRLMREQYF. This chain joins TRBV28 and TRBJ2-7, with 7 bases that match TRBD2. Germline values: CDR1 MDHEN, CDR2 SYDVKM. The CDR3 is 15 residues long. V lost 2 bases, J lost 7 bases, and 11 bases stayed unmatched. Full variable domain (missing parts from reference TRBV28 and TRBJ2-7): DVKVTQSSRYLVKRTGEKVFLECVQDMDHENMFWYRQDPGLGLRLIYFSYDVKMKEKGDIPEGYSVSREKKERFSLILESASTNQTSMYLCASSLGGRLMREQYFGPGTRLTVT.

The J gene is TRBJ1-2, the V gene TRBV11-2, with D maybe TRBD1 (5 bases). The CDR3 totals 17 residues. Per germline, CDR1 SGHAT and CDR2 FQNNGV. Between the trimmed V and J ends, which lost 1 base and 7 bases, there was a span of 22 bases. This CDR3 is CASSLVFGGGGVSGYTF. The DNA of the CDR3 is TGTGCCAGCAGCTTAGTCTTTGGTGGGGGAGGTGTAAGTGGCTACACCTTC.